One and the same sample provided the 27 T cell receptor beta chains below, sequenced in a study of siplizumab effects on memory and regulatory T cells. Clones were sequenced by immunoSEQ multiplex PCR, and TCRdb holds only the in-frame ones, with some missing. Of some 100,000 clones in the sample, 93% were seen once. The sequenced sample consisted of CD8+ T cells sorted from blood. The source is a human donor in good health.

This chain links TRBV5-6 with TRBJ2-3; TRBD2 matches at 8 bases. The germline CDR1 and CDR2 sequences are SGHDT and YYEEEE. V shed 2 bases and J 7 bases; nucleotides not matched to a gene: 15. The CDR3 is made up of 17 amino acids. CDR3 sequence reads: CASSFTPPREGRYTQYF. CDR3 bases: TGTGCCAGCAGCTTCACCCCCCCCCGGGAGGGAAGGTATACGCAGTATTTT.

The rearrangement uses TRBV27 and TRBJ2-5; TRBD2 matches 7 bases. Trimming took 0 bases from V and 2 from J; bases not matched to a gene: 15. This CDR3 comprises 19 residues. The germline V gene encodes CDR1 MNHEY and CDR2 SMNVEV (reference sequence). The CDR3, as DNA: TGTGCCAGCAGTTTATCGACTGAGTATCTGGCTAGCGGTCAAGAGACCCAGTACTTC. Translated: CASSLSTEYLASGQETQYF.

This chain connects TRBV11-2 to TRBJ1-5; D uncertain. CDR1 and CDR2 from the germline V gene are SGHAT and FQNNGV. The germline V and J ends were trimmed by 1 base and 4 bases, with 11 bases remaining between them. The CDR3 extends over 15 amino acids. CDR3 loop: CASSLGRSENQPQHF. The DNA of the CDR3 is TGTGCCAGCAGCTTAGGCAGGTCGGAAAATCAGCCCCAGCATTTT.

The chain is built from TRBV25-1 and TRBJ2-3, with 7 nucleotides matching TRBD1. The V gene end was trimmed by 2 bases and the J gene end by 8 bases; junction bases not matched to a gene: 16. In germline, CDR1 is MGHDK, CDR2 SYGVNS. The CDR3 is 17 residues long. The CDR3 loop reads CASSELNPGTVHGTQYF. The CDR3 nucleotides read TGTGCCAGCAGTGAACTTAACCCCGGGACAGTGCATGGTACGCAGTATTTT.

The gene calls are TRBV4-1 and TRBJ2-5; perhaps TRBD1 as D (6 bases). Trimming took off 5 bases at V and 2 bases at J, with 15 bases between the two ends. The CDR3 covers 15 residues. Looked up from germline, CDR1 is MGHRA and CDR2 is YSYEKL. Here the CDR3 DNA reads TGCGCCAGCAGCACTCCCGGGACACAGCAAGAGACCCAGTACTTC. Translated: CASSTPGTQQETQYF.

The chain employs TRBV27 and TRBJ2-1; D gene ambiguous. With 6 bases removed from V and 1 base from J, the gap between germline ends came to 13 bases. The CDR3 runs to 15 residues. Germline loops: CDR1 MNHEY, CDR2 SMNVEV (reference sequence). Here the CDR3 DNA reads TGTGCCAGCAGCCTTAATGACCCGTCCTACAATGAGCAGTTCTTC. This translates into CASSLNDPSYNEQFF.

The CDR3 region is CASSGKQVHYGYTF. CDR3 nucleotide sequence: TGTGCCAGCAGCGGCAAACAGGTGCACTATGGCTACACCTTC. V and J are TRBV9 and TRBJ1-2, with D perhaps matching TRBD1 (5 bases). Trimming removed 3 bases from V and 3 bases from J, with 12 bases in between. There are 14 residues in the CDR3. From germline, CDR1 is SGDLS and CDR2 YYNGEE.

The rearrangement links TRBV27 to TRBJ1-3; tentative D call: TRBD1 (6 bases). The CDR3 loop spans 16 amino acids. The V gene lost 6 bases and the J gene lost 0 bases, with 15 bases spanning the gap. Germline loops: CDR1 MNHEY, CDR2 SMNVEV (reference sequence). This CDR3 is CASRPISGDSGNTIYF. DNA of the CDR3: TGTGCCAGCAGACCCATATCAGGGGACTCTGGAAACACCATATATTTT.

V and J are TRBV16 and TRBJ2-3; perhaps TRBD2 as D (6 bases). CDR1 and CDR2 from the germline V gene are KGHSY and FQNENV. The V end lost 1 base, the J end lost 3 bases, and 14 bases lay between the germline ends. This CDR3 has 16 residues. CDR3 protein: CASSQLEGVTTDTQYF. The CDR3 coding sequence is TGTGCCAGCAGCCAATTGGAGGGAGTAACAACAGATACGCAGTATTTT.

The chain recombines TRBV11-2 with TRBJ2-2; D not certain. V shed 4 bases and J shed 1 base, with 4 bases lying between them. Germline V gives CDR1 SGHAT, CDR2 FQNNGV. The CDR3 loop spans 13 amino acids. The CDR3 here is CASSSQNTGELFF. Here the CDR3 DNA reads TGTGCCAGCAGCTCTCAGAACACCGGGGAGCTGTTTTTT.

Here the CDR3 reads CASSLEATSGLYQETQYF. The CDR3 coding sequence is TGTGCCAGCAGCTTAGAGGCGACTAGCGGGCTGTACCAAGAGACCCAGTACTTC. The chain has TRBV7-9 and TRBJ2-5, with TRBD2 matching 10 bases. The V gene end was trimmed by 1 base and the J gene end by 0 bases; junction bases not matched to a gene: 8. The CDR3 totals 18 residues. Germline CDR1 SEHNR, CDR2 FQNEAQ (reference sequence).

The V gene is TRBV10-3, the J gene TRBJ2-5; D is perhaps TRBD1 (5 bases). V dropped 0 bases and J dropped 4 bases, with 12 bases sitting between them. Germline CDR1 is ENHRY and CDR2 is SYGVKD. This CDR3 is built from 15 residues. The CDR3 nucleotides read TGTGCCATCAGTGAGTCGAAATCAGGGCTAGAGACCCAGTACTTC. This translates into CAISESKSGLETQYF.

The chain links TRBV27 to TRBJ1-2, with TRBD1 as a possible D gene (6 bases). With 2 bases removed from V and 6 bases from J, the gap between germline ends came to 10 bases. Per the germline V gene, CDR1 is MNHEY and CDR2 is SMNVEV (reference sequence). The CDR3 consists of 13 residues. In DNA form, the CDR3 reads TGTGCCAGCAGTTTAGCAGGGGTGGATGGCTACACCTTC. Amino acid sequence: CASSLAGVDGYTF.

This clone was seen just once. The rearrangement links TRBV27 to TRBJ1-5; no clear D. Per germline, CDR1 MNHEY and CDR2 SMNVEV (reference sequence). Trimming removed 0 bases at V and 4 bases at J, with 4 bases between. CDR3 length: 13 amino acids. The CDR3 DNA reads as TGTGCCAGCAGTTTATCGGTGAATCAGCCCCAGCATTTT. This gives the protein CASSLSVNQPQHF.

The V call is TRBV2, the J call TRBJ1-6; possible D gene TRBD1, 6 bases. Germline V gene lookup returns CDR1 SNHLY and CDR2 FYNNEI. This CDR3 is 16 amino acids long. V was pared by 5 bases and J by 0 bases, with 11 bases between. The CDR3 reads CASSLTGSSYNSPLHF. The CDR3 DNA follows: TGTGCCAGCAGTCTAACAGGGAGCTCCTATAATTCACCCCTCCACTTT. Drawing the rest from reference TRBV2 and TRBJ1-6, the complete variable domain is EPEVTQTPSHQVTQMGQEVILRCVPISNHLYFYWYRQILGQKVEFLVSFYNNEISEKSEIFDDQFSVERPDGSNFTLKIRSTKLEDSAMYFCASSLTGSSYNSPLHFGNGTRLTVT.

This clone showed up just a few times. The chain has TRBV29-1 and TRBJ1-1; a weak D match, TRBD1 (5 bases). The CDR3 runs to 13 residues. V lost 7 bases and J lost 0, with 12 bases in between. The V gene's germline CDR1 is SQVTM and CDR2 ANQGSEA. This CDR3 reads CSDVRELNTEAFF. CDR3 in DNA: TGCAGCGATGTCAGGGAATTGAACACTGAAGCTTTCTTT.

J is TRBJ1-5 and V is TRBV4-1; D not resolved. The germline V and J ends were trimmed by 4 bases and 5 bases, with 9 bases remaining between them. CDR1 MGHRA and CDR2 YSYEKL come from the germline V gene. This CDR3 region has 13 residues. The CDR3 loop reads CASSLVGHQPQHF. The CDR3 DNA reads TGCGCCAGCAGCCTTGTTGGACATCAGCCCCAGCATTTT.

V gene TRBV9 combines with J gene TRBJ2-7; D tentatively fits TRBD1 or TRBD2 (5 bases each). Trimming took 6 bases from V and 1 from J, leaving 17 bases between them. Per germline, CDR1 SGDLS and CDR2 YYNGEE. The CDR3 runs 15 residues. The CDR3 protein is CASTPGEGKSYEQYF. The CDR3 bases are TGTGCCAGCACCCCAGGCGAGGGGAAATCCTACGAGCAGTACTTC. The entire variable domain, with the rest obtained from reference TRBV9 and TRBJ2-7, is as follows: DSGVTQTPKHLITATGQRVTLRCSPRSGDLSVYWYQQSLDQGLQFLIQYYNGEERAKGNILERFSAQQFPDLHSELNLSSLELGDSALYFCASTPGEGKSYEQYFGPGTRLTVT.

The CDR3, as DNA: TGTGCCAGCACTCGATCGGAGGACTCTGGAAACACCATATATTTT. Protein: CASTRSEDSGNTIYF. This rearrangement joins TRBV6-5 to TRBJ1-3; D gene ambiguous. The CDR3 loop spans 15 amino acids. V was clipped by 7 bases and J by 0 bases, with 13 bases between them. Germline CDR1 is MNHEY and CDR2 is SVGAGI.

The gene calls are TRBV13 and TRBJ2-5; possibly TRBD2 for D (6 bases). Germline loops: CDR1 PRHDT, CDR2 FYEKMQ (reference sequence). The V end was cut by 5 bases, the J end by 5 bases, with 15 bases between. This CDR3 has 14 residues. CDR3: CASSRGLLGETQYF. CDR3 coding DNA: TGTGCCAGCAGCCGGGGACTTTTAGGGGAGACCCAGTACTTC.

This clone was picked up a small number of times. The chain has TRBV6-5 and TRBJ2-1; TRBD1 agrees at 7 bases. With V trimmed by 6 bases and J by 10 bases, 6 bases remained unmatched. There are 12 residues in the CDR3. CDR1 and CDR2 (germline): MNHEY, SVGAGI. The chain's CDR3 is CASSRTGYEQFF. In DNA form, the CDR3 reads TGTGCCAGCAGCCGGACAGGTTACGAGCAGTTCTTC.

This sequence joins TRBV19 and TRBJ1-1; D may be TRBD1 (6 bases). Trimming stripped 4 bases from V and 1 base from J, with 13 bases between. This CDR3 has 15 residues. Germline-derived CDR1 and CDR2 are LNHDA and SQIVND (reference sequence). CDR3 nucleotides: TGTGCCAGTAGTAAGGGGGGCTCGGGGAACACTGAAGCTTTCTTT. This gives the protein CASSKGGSGNTEAFF. Combining the CDR3 with reference TRBV19 and TRBJ1-1 gives the whole variable domain DGGITQSPKYLFRKEGQNVTLSCEQNLNHDAMYWYRQDPGQGLRLIYYSQIVNDFQKGDIAEGYSVSREKKESFPLTVTSAQKNPTAFYLCASSKGGSGNTEAFFGQGTRLTVV.

The chain joins TRBV9 to TRBJ2-3, with D perhaps TRBD2 (6 bases). CDR3 length: 14 amino acids. Trimming shortened V by 3 bases and J by 2 bases, and 10 bases separated the two germline ends. Germline values: CDR1 SGDLS, CDR2 YYNGEE. CDR3 in DNA: TGTGCCAGCAGCGGCGGGGCGGACACAGATACGCAGTATTTT. It encodes CASSGGADTDTQYF. The variable domain in full, completed from reference TRBV9 and TRBJ2-3, reads DSGVTQTPKHLITATGQRVTLRCSPRSGDLSVYWYQQSLDQGLQFLIQYYNGEERAKGNILERFSAQQFPDLHSELNLSSLELGDSALYFCASSGGADTDTQYFGPGTRLTVL.

The J gene is TRBJ2-7, the V gene TRBV18; D gene ambiguous. V gave up 2 bases and J gave up 6 bases, with 8 bases separating them. CDR1 is KGHSH, CDR2 LQKENI, per germline. The CDR3 length is 12 residues. CDR3 nucleotide sequence: TGTGCCAGCTCACCAGGGTTACCCGAGCAGTACTTC. Translating it yields CASSPGLPEQYF.

The chain couples TRBV11-2 to TRBJ1-5; D is uncertain. Germline CDR1 reads SGHAT; CDR2 reads FQNNGV. This CDR3 contains 14 residues. Trimming removed 5 bases at V and 5 bases at J, with 13 bases between. The DNA of the CDR3 is TGTGCCAGCAGCCCCTCCCGAGTTGATCAGCCCCAGCATTTT. Its protein product is CASSPSRVDQPQHF.

The rearrangement uses TRBV30 and TRBJ2-3, with D perhaps TRBD1 or TRBD2 (6 bases each). The CDR3 has 13 residues. V lost 4 bases to trimming and J lost 5 bases, with 13 bases between them. Germline V gene lookup returns CDR1 GTSNPN and CDR2 SVGIG (reference sequence). The CDR3 region has the DNA TGTGCCTGGAACAGGGAGGCGGTAGATACGCAGTATTTT. This translates into CAWNREAVDTQYF.

V is TRBV27 and J is TRBJ1-5; D unresolved. V was clipped by 1 base and J by 7 bases, with 8 bases between them. The CDR3 is made up of 13 amino acids. Looked up from germline, CDR1 is MNHEY and CDR2 is SMNVEV (reference sequence). CDR3 region: CASSLYAMQPQHF. The CDR3 DNA follows: TGTGCCAGCAGTTTATACGCCATGCAGCCCCAGCATTTT.